This T cell receptor (beta chain) originates from a study of blood T cell repertoires in COVID-19. Across the study: Sample material is recorded as cDNA or gDNA derived from T cells, B-cell-depleted T cells, or PBMCs.

Under the authors' procedure: Scientists estimated how many nucleated cells there were by amplifying reference gene primers. Data came from immunoSEQ multiplex PCR; TCRdb stores just in-frame clones and leaves some out. The D gene and trimming were derived from the DNA, and the V and J assignments and clone size from that table. The table records 150,000 to 200,000 clones, roughly 90% of them present only once. The CDR3 is 11 residues long. V lost 5 bases, J lost 11 bases, and 4 bases stayed unmatched. The receptor comes from a man in his 70s with active or convalescent COVID-19. The sample comprised peripheral blood. This sequence joins TRBV12-3 or TRBV12-4 and TRBJ1-1; 8 bases fit TRBD1. The CDR3 sequence: CASSPGGRAFF. As DNA, the CDR3 is TGTGCCAGCAGTCCAGGGGGCAGGGCTTTCTTT.